Listed below are T cell receptor beta chains from one sample, sequenced in a study of T cell repertoires in cytomegalovirus infection. No antigen has been assigned to these receptors. TCRdb re-analysed the reads in MiXCR, keeping a single row per CDR3 protein. Of fewer than 1,000,000 distinct CDR3 sequences listed, roughly 30% were seen once; the top ten hold 11% to 15%. Material: cultured CD8+ T cells from PBMCs, obtained from culture after CMV antigen stimulation. The receptors were gathered from a human donor in good health (CMV status not recorded). Some clones in this sample may be carry-over from other donors' samples. CDR3s include the opening cysteine and the closing phenylalanine or tryptophan. D genes are given only for firm matches. Clone size is stated in some rows and not others, as once, few, many or a class when expanded.

CDR3,DNA,J,V,size,D
CASSEGDSYNSPLHF,TGTGCCAGTAGTGAAGGGGACAGCTATAATTCACCCCTCCACTTT,TRBJ1-6,TRBV19,.,TRBD1
CASSLPVAGGIYNEQFF,TGTGCCAGCAGCCTTCCAGTAGCGGGGGGTATCTACAATGAGCAGTTCTTC,TRBJ2-1,TRBV7-2,many,TRBD2
CASGQDHNSNQPQHF,TGTGCCAGCGGGCAGGATCATAATAGCAATCAGCCCCAGCATTTT,TRBJ1-5,TRBV27,.,.
CASSSAPGQGAHTEAFF,TGTGCCAGCAGCTCGGCCCCGGGACAGGGGGCGCATACTGAAGCTTTCTTT,TRBJ1-1,TRBV5-4,many,TRBD1
CASSPVAGGEAFF,TGTGCCAGCTCACCAGTAGCTGGGGGCGAAGCTTTCTTT,TRBJ1-1,TRBV18,.,.
CASSLIQEGPLGTKEKLFF,TGTGCCAGCAGCTTAATTCAGGAGGGGCCCCTGGGGACTAAAGAAAAACTGTTTTTT,TRBJ1-4,TRBV7-2,.,.
CASSFSSGTFSYEQYF,TGTGCCAGCAGCTTTTCCTCGGGGACATTTTCCTACGAGCAGTACTTC,TRBJ2-7,TRBV7-9,few,.
CASSLWPGRNTIYF,TGTGCCAGCAGTTTGTGGCCGGGGAGAAACACCATATATTTT,TRBJ1-3,TRBV12-3/TRBV12-4,.,.
CASSLGEGAIRYF,TGTGCCAGCAGCTTGGGTGAAGGGGCGATTCGGTACTTC,TRBJ2-5,TRBV5-4,many,.
CASSHQGRSLAKNIQYF,TGTGCCAGCAGTCATCAGGGCAGAAGCCTAGCCAAAAACATTCAGTACTTC,TRBJ2-4,TRBV7-3,.,.
CASSSTGNADTQYF,TGTGCCAGTAGTTCCACAGGGAACGCAGATACGCAGTATTTT,TRBJ2-3,TRBV19,.,.
CASSLGMTGGSGNEQFF,TGTGCTAGCAGCTTAGGAATGACAGGGGGCTCGGGCAATGAGCAGTTCTTC,TRBJ2-1,TRBV7-7,few,TRBD1
CASSLRLLGSGANVLTF,TGTGCCAGCAGTTTAAGGTTATTGGGCTCTGGGGCCAACGTCCTGACTTTC,TRBJ2-6,TRBV6-2/TRBV6-3,.,.
CASSPRDTRETQYF,TGTGCCAGCAGCCCAAGGGACACTCGGGAGACCCAGTACTTC,TRBJ2-5,TRBV7-9,.,.
CASSSSRIPWQPQHF,TGTGCCAGCAGCTCTTCCAGGATTCCCTGGCAGCCCCAGCATTTT,TRBJ1-5,TRBV7-9,few,.
CASSWGPTGNEQFF,TGTGCCAGCAGTTGGGGACCTACAGGCAATGAGCAGTTCTTC,TRBJ2-1,TRBV12-3/TRBV12-4,many,.
CASNRDRGNTGELFF,TGTGCCAGCAACCGGGACAGGGGGAACACCGGGGAGCTGTTTTTT,TRBJ2-2,TRBV25-1,.,TRBD1
CAILGQSYNEQFF,TGTGCCATATTGGGACAGAGCTACAATGAGCAGTTCTTC,TRBJ2-1,TRBV12-3/TRBV12-4,.,TRBD1
CASSEATVQPQHF,TGTGCCAGCAGTGAAGCGACCGTTCAGCCCCAGCATTTT,TRBJ1-5,TRBV2,.,.
CASSVAVSSYNEQFF,TGTGCCAGCAGCGTAGCAGTGAGCTCCTACAATGAGCAGTTCTTC,TRBJ2-1,TRBV9,once,.
CASIGQGLDEQFF,TGTGCCAGCATCGGACAGGGGTTGGATGAGCAGTTCTTC,TRBJ2-1,TRBV19,.,TRBD1
CASTPRGQGVDELFF,TGTGCCAGTACCCCGAGAGGACAGGGGGTTGATGAACTGTTTTTT,TRBJ1-4,TRBV19,few,TRBD1
CASSDREVAGDHEQFF,TGTGCCAGCAGCGACCGTGAGGTAGCGGGGGACCATGAGCAGTTCTTC,TRBJ2-1,TRBV7-8,few,TRBD2
CANRYPGQGSVDTQYF,TGTGCCAACAGGTACCCGGGACAGGGGTCGGTAGATACGCAGTATTTT,TRBJ2-3,TRBV5-6,.,TRBD1
CASSRLAGVKNIQYF,TGTGCCAGCAGCCGCCTGGCAGGGGTCAAAAACATTCAGTACTTC,TRBJ2-4,TRBV7-9,.,.
CASGRAGSETQYF,TGTGCTAGTGGAAGGGCTGGCAGTGAGACCCAGTACTTC,TRBJ2-5,TRBV12-5,.,.
CASSFTGGNSPLHF,TGTGCCAGCAGCTTCACAGGGGGGAATTCACCCCTCCACTTT,TRBJ1-6,TRBV13,few,TRBD1
CASSLWRGANYEQYF,TGTGCCAGCAGCTTATGGAGAGGAGCTAACTACGAGCAGTACTTC,TRBJ2-7,TRBV11-1,many,.
CSAHGIAGDTDTQYF,TGCAGTGCCCATGGGATAGCGGGGGACACAGATACGCAGTATTTT,TRBJ2-3,TRBV20-1,.,TRBD2
CASSTPAGGALAKNIQYF,TGTGCCAGCAGCACCCCAGCGGGGGGCGCCCTAGCCAAAAACATTCAGTACTTC,TRBJ2-4,TRBV7-9,few,TRBD2
CASRAGTGVNYGYTF,TGTGCCAGCAGGGCCGGGACAGGGGTAAACTATGGCTACACCTTC,TRBJ1-2,TRBV12-3/TRBV12-4,many,TRBD1
CSVETAYEQYF,TGCAGCGTTGAGACAGCCTACGAGCAGTACTTC,TRBJ2-7,TRBV29-1,.,.
CASSPKGLAGGTPHQETQYF,TGTGCCAGCAGCCCCAAAGGGCTAGCGGGGGGAACACCCCACCAAGAGACCCAGTACTTC,TRBJ2-5,TRBV11-2,.,TRBD2
CASSNRGGNSPLHF,TGTGCCAGCAGCAACAGGGGCGGTAATTCACCCCTCCACTTT,TRBJ1-6,TRBV7-9,many,TRBD1
CASSNGRQSRKGPNTGELFF,TGTGCCAGCAGCAACGGGCGACAGAGTCGGAAAGGCCCCAACACCGGGGAGCTGTTTTTT,TRBJ2-2,TRBV7-2,many,.
CASSQDSGGSGNTIYF,TGTGCCAGCAGCCAAGATTCGGGGGGTTCTGGAAACACCATATATTTT,TRBJ1-3,TRBV14,.,.
CASSFEGDQYF,TGTGCCAGCAGCTTTGAAGGGGACCAGTACTTC,TRBJ2-5,TRBV7-9,many,.
CASSPTGLAYNEQFF,TGTGCCAGCAGTCCGACAGGGTTGGCCTACAATGAGCAGTTCTTC,TRBJ2-1,TRBV2,few,TRBD1
CASSLVGLAVYNEQFF,TGTGCCAGCAGCTTAGTTGGACTAGCGGTCTACAATGAGCAGTTCTTC,TRBJ2-1,TRBV7-9,.,TRBD2